The source of this TCR beta chain is a study of cytomegalovirus exposure and HLA in healthy donors. Background on the study: For the approximately 400 genotyped donors, 75% to 90% fell within the Caucasian-associated ancestry cluster. Study-wide findings and caveats: Analysis performed later showed TCR beta chains linked to HLA being more clonally expanded than equally common others. As a later analysis showed, a missense DCLRE1C variant was linked to trimming of TCR beta V- and J-genes.

PCR used 60 Vbeta primers and 13 Jbeta primers. Produced via immunoSEQ multiplex PCR; TCRdb's table is partial and in-frame only. The data contain 210,000 or so clones, roughly 78% of them singletons. This clone was detected only a few times. Its specificity is not known. This CDR3 is built from 15 residues. V shed 0 bases and J shed 3 bases, with 12 bases lying between them. Germline V lookup: CDR1 SGHAT, CDR2 FQNNGV. The clonotype was recovered from a boy between 10 and 17 years old in good health and CMV-seronegative. The sample consisted of PBMCs. This chain uses TRBV11-2 with TRBJ2-7; weak D call: TRBD1 (5 bases). The CDR3 region is CASSLDGAAYYEQYF. CDR3 DNA sequence: TGTGCCAGCAGCTTAGATGGGGCAGCCTACTACGAGCAGTACTTC.